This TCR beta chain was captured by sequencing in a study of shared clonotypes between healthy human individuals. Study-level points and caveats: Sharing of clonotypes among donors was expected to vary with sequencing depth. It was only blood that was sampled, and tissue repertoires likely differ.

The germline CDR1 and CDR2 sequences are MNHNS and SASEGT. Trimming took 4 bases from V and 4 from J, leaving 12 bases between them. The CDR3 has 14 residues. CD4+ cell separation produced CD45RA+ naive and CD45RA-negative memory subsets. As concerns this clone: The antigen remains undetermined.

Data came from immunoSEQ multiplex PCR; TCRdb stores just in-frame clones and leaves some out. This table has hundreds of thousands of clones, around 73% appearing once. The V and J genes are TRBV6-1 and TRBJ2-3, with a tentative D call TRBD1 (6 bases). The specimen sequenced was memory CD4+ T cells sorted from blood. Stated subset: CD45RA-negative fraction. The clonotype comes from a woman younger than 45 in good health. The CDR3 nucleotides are TGTGCCAGCAGTGGAAGAGCAGGGGCAGATACGCAGTATTTT. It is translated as CASSGRAGADTQYF.